This T cell receptor beta chain was obtained from a study of CD8 T cells in Susac syndrome. Looked up from germline, CDR1 is MNHEY and CDR2 is SVGAGI. The length of the CDR3 is 13 residues. The V end was cut by 6 bases, the J end by 2 bases, with 8 bases between. RNA amounts of about 0.5 to 1 ug underwent reverse transcription with random hexamers. Each CDR3 protein is one row after TCRdb ran MiXCR on the immunoSEQ multiplex PCR reads. The sample lists about 100,000 distinct CDR3 sequences, around 95% seen once, with approximately 0.33% in the top ten. The source of this sequence is a human donor with Susac syndrome. The sequenced sample consisted of CD8+ T cells from PBMCs. This sequence joins TRBV6-5 and TRBJ2-1; D ambiguous. The CDR3 sequence is CASRDATYNEQFF. As DNA, the CDR3 is TGTGCCAGCAGGGACGCCACCTACAATGAGCAGTTCTTC.